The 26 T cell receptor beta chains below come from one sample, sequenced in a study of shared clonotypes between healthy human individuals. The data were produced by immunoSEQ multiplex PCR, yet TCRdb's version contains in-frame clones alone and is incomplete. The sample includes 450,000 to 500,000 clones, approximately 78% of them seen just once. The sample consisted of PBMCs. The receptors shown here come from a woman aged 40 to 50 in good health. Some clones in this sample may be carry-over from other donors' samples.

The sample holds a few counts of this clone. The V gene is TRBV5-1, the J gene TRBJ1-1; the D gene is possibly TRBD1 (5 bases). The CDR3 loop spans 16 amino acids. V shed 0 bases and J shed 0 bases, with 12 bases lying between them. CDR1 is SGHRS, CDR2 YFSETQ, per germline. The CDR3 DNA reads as TGCGCCAGCAGCTTGGAGGGGTCGGGGGTGAACACTGAAGCTTTCTTT. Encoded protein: CASSLEGSGVNTEAFF. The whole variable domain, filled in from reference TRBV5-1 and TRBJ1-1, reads KAGVTQTPRYLIKTRGQQVTLSCSPISGHRSVSWYQQTPGQGLQFLFEYFSETQRNKGNFPGRFSGRQFSNSRSEMNVSTLELGDSALYLCASSLEGSGVNTEAFFGQGTRLTVV.

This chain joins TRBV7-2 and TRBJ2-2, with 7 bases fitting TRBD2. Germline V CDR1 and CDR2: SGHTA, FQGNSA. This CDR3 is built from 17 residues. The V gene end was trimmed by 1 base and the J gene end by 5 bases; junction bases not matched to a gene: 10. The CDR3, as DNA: TGTGCCAGCAGCTTAGATCTCTTCGGGAGGTTGACCGGGGAGCTGTTTTTT. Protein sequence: CASSLDLFGRLTGELFF.

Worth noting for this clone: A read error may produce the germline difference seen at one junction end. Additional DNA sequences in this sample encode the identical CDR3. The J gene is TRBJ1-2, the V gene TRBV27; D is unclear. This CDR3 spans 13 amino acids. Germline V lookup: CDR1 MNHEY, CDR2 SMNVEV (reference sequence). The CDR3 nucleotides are TGTGCCAGCAGTCTATCATCTAACTATGGCTACACCTTC. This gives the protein CASSLSSNYGYTF.

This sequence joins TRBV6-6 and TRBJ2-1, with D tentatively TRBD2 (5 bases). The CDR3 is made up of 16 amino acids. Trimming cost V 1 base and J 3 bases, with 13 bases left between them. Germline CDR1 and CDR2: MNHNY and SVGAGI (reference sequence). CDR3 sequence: CASSYYAGQNYNEQFF. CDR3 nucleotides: TGTGCCAGCAGTTACTATGCGGGCCAGAACTACAATGAGCAGTTCTTC.

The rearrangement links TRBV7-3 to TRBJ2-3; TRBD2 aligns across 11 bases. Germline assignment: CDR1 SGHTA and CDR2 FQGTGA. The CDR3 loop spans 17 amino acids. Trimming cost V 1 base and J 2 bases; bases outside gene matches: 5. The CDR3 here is CASSLRLAGGLTDTQYF. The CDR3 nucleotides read TGTGCCAGCAGCTTAAGGCTAGCGGGAGGACTCACAGATACGCAGTATTTT.

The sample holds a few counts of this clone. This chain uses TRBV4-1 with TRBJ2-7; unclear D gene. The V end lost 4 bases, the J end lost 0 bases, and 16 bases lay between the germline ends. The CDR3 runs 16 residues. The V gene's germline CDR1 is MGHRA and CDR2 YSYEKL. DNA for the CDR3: TGCGCCAGCAGCCCTGACTCCTTCCGAAGCTCCTACGAGCAGTACTTC. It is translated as CASSPDSFRSSYEQYF.

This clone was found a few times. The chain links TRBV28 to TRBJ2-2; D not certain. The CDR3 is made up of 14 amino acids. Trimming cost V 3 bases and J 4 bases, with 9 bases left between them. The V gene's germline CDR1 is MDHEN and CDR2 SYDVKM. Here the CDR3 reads CASSLSPVTGELFF. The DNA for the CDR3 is TGTGCCAGCAGTTTGTCTCCGGTCACCGGGGAGCTGTTTTTT.

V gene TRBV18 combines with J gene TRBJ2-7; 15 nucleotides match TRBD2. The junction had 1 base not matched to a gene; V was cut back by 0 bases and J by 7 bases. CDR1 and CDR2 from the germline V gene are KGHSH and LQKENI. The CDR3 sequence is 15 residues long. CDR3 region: CASSPPGLAGGEQYF. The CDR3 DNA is TGTGCCAGCTCACCACCGGGACTAGCGGGAGGTGAGCAGTACTTC.

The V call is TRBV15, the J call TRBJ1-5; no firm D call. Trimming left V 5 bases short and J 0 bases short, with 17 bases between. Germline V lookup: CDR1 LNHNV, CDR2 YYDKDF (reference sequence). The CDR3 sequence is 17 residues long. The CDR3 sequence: CATSAPKGTVSNQPQHF. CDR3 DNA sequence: TGTGCCACCAGCGCCCCCAAGGGAACAGTTAGCAATCAGCCCCAGCATTTT.

The CDR3 region is CASSSQGARATEAFF. CDR3 nucleotides: TGCGCCAGCAGCTCCCAGGGGGCGAGGGCCACTGAAGCTTTCTTT. This chain links TRBV5-1 with TRBJ1-1, with 8 bases that match TRBD1. V shed 3 bases and J 4 bases; nucleotides not matched to a gene: 8. This CDR3 is 15 amino acids long. CDR1 and CDR2 (germline): SGHRS, YFSETQ.

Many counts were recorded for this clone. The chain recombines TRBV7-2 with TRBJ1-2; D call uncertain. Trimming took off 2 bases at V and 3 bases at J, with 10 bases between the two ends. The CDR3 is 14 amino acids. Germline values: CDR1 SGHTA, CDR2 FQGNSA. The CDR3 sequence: CASSLTPPDYGYTF. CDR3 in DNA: TGTGCCAGCAGCTTAACACCTCCTGACTATGGCTACACCTTC.

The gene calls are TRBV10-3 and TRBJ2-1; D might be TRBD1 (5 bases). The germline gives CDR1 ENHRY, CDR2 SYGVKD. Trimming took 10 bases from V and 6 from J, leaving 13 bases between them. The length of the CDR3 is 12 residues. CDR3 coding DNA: TGTGCCACAGGGTCTCCTGGCAATGAGCAGTTCTTC. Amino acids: CATGSPGNEQFF.

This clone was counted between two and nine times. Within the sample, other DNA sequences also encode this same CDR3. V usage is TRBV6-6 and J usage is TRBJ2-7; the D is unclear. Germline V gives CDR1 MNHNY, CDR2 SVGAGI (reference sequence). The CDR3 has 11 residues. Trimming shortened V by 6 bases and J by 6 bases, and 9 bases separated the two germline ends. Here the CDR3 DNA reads TGTGCCAGCAGCCCCGGGCTCGAGCAGTACTTC. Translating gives CASSPGLEQYF.

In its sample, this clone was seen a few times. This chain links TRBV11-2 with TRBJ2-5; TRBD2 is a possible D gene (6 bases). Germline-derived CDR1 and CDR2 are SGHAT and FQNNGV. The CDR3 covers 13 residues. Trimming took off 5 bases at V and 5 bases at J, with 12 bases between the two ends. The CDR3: CASSTGGEETQYF. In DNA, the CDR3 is TGTGCCAGCAGCACAGGAGGGGAGGAGACCCAGTACTTC.

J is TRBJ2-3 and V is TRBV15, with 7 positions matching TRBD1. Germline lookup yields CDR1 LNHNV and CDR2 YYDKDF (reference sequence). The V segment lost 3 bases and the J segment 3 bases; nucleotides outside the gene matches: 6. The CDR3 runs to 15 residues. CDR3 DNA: TGTGCCACCAGCAGCGACAGGGTCGAGACAGATACGCAGTATTTT. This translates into CATSSDRVETDTQYF.

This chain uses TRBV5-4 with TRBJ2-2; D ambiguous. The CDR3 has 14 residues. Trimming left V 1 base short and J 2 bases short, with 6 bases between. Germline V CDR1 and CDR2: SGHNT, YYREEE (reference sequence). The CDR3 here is CASSLTINTGELFF. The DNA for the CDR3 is TGTGCCAGCAGCTTGACCATTAACACCGGGGAGCTGTTTTTT.

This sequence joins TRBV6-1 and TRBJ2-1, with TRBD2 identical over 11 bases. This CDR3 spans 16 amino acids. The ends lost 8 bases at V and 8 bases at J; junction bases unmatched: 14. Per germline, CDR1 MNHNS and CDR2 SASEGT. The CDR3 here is CASGGAASGRWYEQFF. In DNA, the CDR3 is TGTGCCAGCGGTGGTGCGGCTAGCGGGAGGTGGTATGAGCAGTTCTTC.

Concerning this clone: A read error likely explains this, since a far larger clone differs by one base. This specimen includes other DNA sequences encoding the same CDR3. The CDR3 loop is CSASGYTF. CDR3 nucleotides: TGCAGTGCTAGCGGCTACACCTTC. This chain connects TRBV20-1 to TRBJ1-2; D not resolved. CDR1 is DFQATT and CDR2 is SNEGSKA in the germline V gene (reference sequence). V was pared by 3 bases and J by 8 bases, with 1 base between. This CDR3 contains 8 residues.

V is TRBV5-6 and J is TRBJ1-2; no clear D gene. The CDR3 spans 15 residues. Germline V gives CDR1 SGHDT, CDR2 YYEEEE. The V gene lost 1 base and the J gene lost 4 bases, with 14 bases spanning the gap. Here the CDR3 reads CASSLNVVVLYGYTF. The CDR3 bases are TGTGCCAGCAGCTTGAACGTTGTCGTCCTCTATGGCTACACCTTC.

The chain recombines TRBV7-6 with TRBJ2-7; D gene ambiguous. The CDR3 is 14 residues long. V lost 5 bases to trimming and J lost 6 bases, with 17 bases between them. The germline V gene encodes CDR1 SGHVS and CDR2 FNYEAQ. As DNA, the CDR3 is TGTGCCAGCAGCCCCGGGCTATCCCACTCCGAGCAGTACTTC. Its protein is CASSPGLSHSEQYF.

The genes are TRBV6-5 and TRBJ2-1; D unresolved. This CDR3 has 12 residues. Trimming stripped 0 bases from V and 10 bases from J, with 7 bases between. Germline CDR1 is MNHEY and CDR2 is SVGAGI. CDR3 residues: CASSYSAQEQFF. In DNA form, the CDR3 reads TGTGCCAGCAGTTACTCGGCACAGGAGCAGTTCTTC.

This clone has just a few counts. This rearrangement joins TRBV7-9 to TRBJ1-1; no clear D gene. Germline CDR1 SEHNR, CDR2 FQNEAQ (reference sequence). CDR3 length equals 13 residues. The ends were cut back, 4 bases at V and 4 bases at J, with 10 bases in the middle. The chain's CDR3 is CASSSPYSTEAFF. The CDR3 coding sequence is TGTGCCAGCAGCTCGCCCTACAGCACTGAAGCTTTCTTT.

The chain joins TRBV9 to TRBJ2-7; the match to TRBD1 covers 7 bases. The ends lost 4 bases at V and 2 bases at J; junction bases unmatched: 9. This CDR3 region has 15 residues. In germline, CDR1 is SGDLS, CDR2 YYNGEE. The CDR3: CASSPQGDRTYEQYF. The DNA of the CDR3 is TGTGCCAGCAGCCCCCAGGGGGACCGAACCTACGAGCAGTACTTC.

The CDR3 nucleotides are TGTGCCAGCAGGCGTGGGACAGGGACGGCAGGGGAGCAGTTCTTC. Translating gives CASRRGTGTAGEQFF. This chain uses TRBV27 with TRBJ2-1; TRBD1 agrees at 9 bases. Per the germline V gene, CDR1 is MNHEY and CDR2 is SMNVEV (reference sequence). The V segment lost 6 bases and the J segment 10 bases; nucleotides outside the gene matches: 13. The CDR3 has 15 residues.

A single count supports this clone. The CDR3 DNA is TGTGCCAGCAGCTTAGGACTAAGCTCCTACAATGAGCAGTTCTTC. Protein: CASSLGLSSYNEQFF. The chain employs TRBV7-3 and TRBJ2-1; D is possibly TRBD2 (6 bases). Germline V gene data show CDR1 as SGHTA and CDR2 as FQGTGA. V was cut by 2 bases and J by 0 bases, with 8 bases left in between. This CDR3 contains 15 residues.

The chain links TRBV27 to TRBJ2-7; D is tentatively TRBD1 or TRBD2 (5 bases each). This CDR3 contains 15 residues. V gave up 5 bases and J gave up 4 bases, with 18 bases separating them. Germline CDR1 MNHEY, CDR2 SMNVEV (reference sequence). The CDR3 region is CASSITGTTAYEQYF. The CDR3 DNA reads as TGTGCCAGCAGTATTACCGGGACCACAGCTTACGAGCAGTACTTC.